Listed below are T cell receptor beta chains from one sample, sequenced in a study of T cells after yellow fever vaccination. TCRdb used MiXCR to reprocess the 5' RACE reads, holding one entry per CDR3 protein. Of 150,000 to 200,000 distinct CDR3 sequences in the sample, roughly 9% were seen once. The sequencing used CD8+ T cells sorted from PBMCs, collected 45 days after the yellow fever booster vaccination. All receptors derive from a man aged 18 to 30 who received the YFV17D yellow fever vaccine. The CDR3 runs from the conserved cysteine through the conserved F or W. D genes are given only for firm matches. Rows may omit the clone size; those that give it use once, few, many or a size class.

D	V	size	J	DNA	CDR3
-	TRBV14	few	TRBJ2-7	TGTGCCAGCAGGCCCGGGACGGGCTACGAGCAGTACTTC	CASRPGTGYEQYF
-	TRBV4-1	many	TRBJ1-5	TGCGCCAGCAGCCAAGAGGAATGGGGACTTCCCAATCAGCCCCAGCATTTT	CASSQEEWGLPNQPQHF
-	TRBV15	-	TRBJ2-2	TGTGCCACCAGCTCGGGGGAGGCCGGGGAGCTGTTTTTT	CATSSGEAGELFF
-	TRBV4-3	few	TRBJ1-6	TGCGCCAGCAGCCAAGATGGGTTGGGGGGGGCCCTCCACTTT	CASSQDGLGGALHF
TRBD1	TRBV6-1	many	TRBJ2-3	TGTGCCAGCAGTGAAGGGACAGGGGGCGCAGATACGCAGTATTTT	CASSEGTGGADTQYF
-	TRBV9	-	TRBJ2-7	TGTGCCAGCAGCTCATTTAGCAGGGCCATATACGAGCAGTACTTC	CASSSFSRAIYEQYF
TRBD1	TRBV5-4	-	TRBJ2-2	TGTGCCAGCAGCTTGTACGGACAGGGAACCAGGAACACCGGGGAGCTGTTTTTT	CASSLYGQGTRNTGELFF
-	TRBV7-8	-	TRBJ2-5	TGTGCCAGCAGCTTACCTTTCGTCAGCGTGACCCAGTACTTC	CASSLPFVSVTQYF
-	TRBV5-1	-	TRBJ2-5	TGCGCCAGCAGCTTGAACCTGCGGCAAGAGACCCAGTACTTC	CASSLNLRQETQYF
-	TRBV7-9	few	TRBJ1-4	TGTGCCAGCAGCTCCGAGGGGACTAATGAAAAACTGTTTTTT	CASSSEGTNEKLFF
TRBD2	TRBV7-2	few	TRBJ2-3	TGTGCCAGCAGTGAACTAGCGGGGTCAGATACGCAGTATTTT	CASSELAGSDTQYF
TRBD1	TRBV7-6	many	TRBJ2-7	TGTGCCAGCAGCTTTAGGGACAGCTCCTACGAGCAGTACTTC	CASSFRDSSYEQYF
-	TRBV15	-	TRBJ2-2	TGTGCCACCAGCAGAGATCTGAGGTACAGGGAAAACACCGGGGAGCTGTTTTTT	CATSRDLRYRENTGELFF
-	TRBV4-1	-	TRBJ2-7	TGCGCCAGCAGCCAAGATGGGGGATCCTACGAGCAGTACTTC	CASSQDGGSYEQYF
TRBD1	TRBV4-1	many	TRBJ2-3	TGCGCCAGCAGCCTCGGACAGGGGGCGGATACGCAGTATTTT	CASSLGQGADTQYF
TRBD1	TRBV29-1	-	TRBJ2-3	TGCAGCGTTGAGGGCAGGGGGCTTACAGATACGCAGTATTTT	CSVEGRGLTDTQYF
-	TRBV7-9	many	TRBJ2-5	TGTGCCAGCGTCACCGGGCCGGAGACCCAGTACTTC	CASVTGPETQYF
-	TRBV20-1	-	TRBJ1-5	TGCAGTGCTAGAGATCCGGTGCCTCCGAATCAGCCCCAGCATTTT	CSARDPVPPNQPQHF
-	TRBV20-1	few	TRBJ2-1	TGCAGTGCTATCCTTTTTGCTAGTACCTACAATGAGCAGTTCTTC	CSAILFASTYNEQFF
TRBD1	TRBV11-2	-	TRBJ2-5	TGTGCCAGCAGCGGGTTCGGGACAGGGGCCTGGGGAGAGACCCAGTACTTC	CASSGFGTGAWGETQYF
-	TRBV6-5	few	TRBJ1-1	TGTGCCAGCAGTTATAAGGGAGGAAACACTGAAGCTTTCTTT	CASSYKGGNTEAFF
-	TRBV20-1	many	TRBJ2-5	TGCAGTGCGGGGGCTAGTGGGGCCGAGACCCAGTACTTC	CSAGASGAETQYF
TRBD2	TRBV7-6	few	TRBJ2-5	TGTGCCAGCAGTCGGGAGGGACTAGCGGCGCCGAAAGAGACCCAGTACTTC	CASSREGLAAPKETQYF
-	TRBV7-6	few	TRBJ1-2	TGTGCCAGCAGCCCCTCGGGGACCTATGGCTACACCTTC	CASSPSGTYGYTF
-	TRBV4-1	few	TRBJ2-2	TGCGCCAGCAGCCAAGATTTGCTAGTCGGTACCGGGGAGCTGTTTTTT	CASSQDLLVGTGELFF
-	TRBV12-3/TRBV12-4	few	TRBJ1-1	TGTGCCAGCAGTTTGGGTATGAACACTGAAGCTTTCTTT	CASSLGMNTEAFF
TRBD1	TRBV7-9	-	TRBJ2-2	TGTGCCAGCATCAAGCTTACCCGGGACAGGGTGAACACCGGGGAGCTGTTTTTT	CASIKLTRDRVNTGELFF
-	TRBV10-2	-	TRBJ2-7	TGCGCCAGCCGCTTGACTGACTCCTACGAGCAGTACTTC	CASRLTDSYEQYF
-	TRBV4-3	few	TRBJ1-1	TGCGCCAGCAGCCAAGATCTCGGTCCGACGAACACTGAAGCTTTCTTT	CASSQDLGPTNTEAFF
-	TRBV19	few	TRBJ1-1	TGTGCCAGTAGTATGAGGTTCACGGCTTTCTTT	CASSMRFTAFF
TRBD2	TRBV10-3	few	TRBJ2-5	TGTGCCATCAGTGGAGGGACTACGGAAGAGACCCAGTACTTC	CAISGGTTEETQYF
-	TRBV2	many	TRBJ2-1	TGTGCCAGCAGGGGCCGTTGGGAGCAGTTCTTC	CASRGRWEQFF
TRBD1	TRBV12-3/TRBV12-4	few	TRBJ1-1	TGTGCCAGCAGGACCGGGACAGGGGGCTTCACTGAAGCTTTCTTT	CASRTGTGGFTEAFF
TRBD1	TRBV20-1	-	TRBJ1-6	TGCAGTGCTAGAGATCGGAGGGGGCCGGATAATTCACCCCTCCACTTT	CSARDRRGPDNSPLHF
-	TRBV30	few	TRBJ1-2	TGTGCCTGGGAAATCAGGGCTGGCTACACCTTC	CAWEIRAGYTF